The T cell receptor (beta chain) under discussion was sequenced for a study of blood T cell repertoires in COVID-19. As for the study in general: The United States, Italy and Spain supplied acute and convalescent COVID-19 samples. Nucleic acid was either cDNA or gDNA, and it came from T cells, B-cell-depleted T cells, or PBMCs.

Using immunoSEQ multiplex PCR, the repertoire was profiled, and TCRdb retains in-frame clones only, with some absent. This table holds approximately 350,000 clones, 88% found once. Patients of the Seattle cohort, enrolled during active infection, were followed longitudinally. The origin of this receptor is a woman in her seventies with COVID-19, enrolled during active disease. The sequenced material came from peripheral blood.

CDR3 loop: CASSLSGQGYEQYF. The CDR3 coding sequence is TGTGCCAGCAGCTTATCGGGACAGGGCTACGAGCAGTACTTC. The chain combines TRBV7-9 with TRBJ2-7; 9 nucleotides agree with TRBD1. CDR3 length equals 14 residues. J was trimmed by 3 bases and V by 2 bases; bases with no gene match: 2. The germline V gene has CDR1 SEHNR and CDR2 FQNEAQ (reference sequence).